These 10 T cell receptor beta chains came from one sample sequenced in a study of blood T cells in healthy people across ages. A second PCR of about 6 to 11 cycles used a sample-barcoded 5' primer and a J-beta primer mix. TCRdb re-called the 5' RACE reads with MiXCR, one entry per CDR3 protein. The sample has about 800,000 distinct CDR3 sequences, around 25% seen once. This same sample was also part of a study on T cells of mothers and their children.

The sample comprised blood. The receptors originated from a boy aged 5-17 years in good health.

The CDR3 DNA follows: TGTGCCAGTAGTACCCGAGGGGTCAGCAATCAGCCCCAGCATTTT. This translates into CASSTRGVSNQPQHF. The chain carries TRBV19 and TRBJ1-5; D possibly corresponds to TRBD1 (5 bases). Trimming left V 4 bases short and J 1 base short, with 11 bases between. This CDR3 has 15 amino acids. CDR1 is LNHDA and CDR2 is SQIVND in the germline V gene (reference sequence).

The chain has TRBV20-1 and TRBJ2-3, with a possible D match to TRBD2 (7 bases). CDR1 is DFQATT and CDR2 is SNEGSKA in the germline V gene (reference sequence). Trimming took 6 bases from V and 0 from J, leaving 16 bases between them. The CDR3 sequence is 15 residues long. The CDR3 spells CSALRGGLSTDTQYF. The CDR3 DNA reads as TGCAGTGCACTAAGGGGGGGACTAAGCACAGATACGCAGTATTTT.

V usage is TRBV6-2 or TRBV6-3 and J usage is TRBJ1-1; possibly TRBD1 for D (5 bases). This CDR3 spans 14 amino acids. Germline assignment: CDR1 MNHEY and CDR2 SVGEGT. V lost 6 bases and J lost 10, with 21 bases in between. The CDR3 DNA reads TGTGCCAGCAGAGCCCGGGGGGACCCAAGGGGAGCTTTCTTT. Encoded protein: CASRARGDPRGAFF.

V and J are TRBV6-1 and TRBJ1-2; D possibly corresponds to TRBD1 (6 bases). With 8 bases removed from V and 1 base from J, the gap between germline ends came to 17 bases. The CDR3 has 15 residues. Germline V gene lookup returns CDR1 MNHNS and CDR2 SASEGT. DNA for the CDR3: TGTGCCAGCCAACAGGGTCCTCACCTTAACTATGGCTACACCTTC. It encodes CASQQGPHLNYGYTF.

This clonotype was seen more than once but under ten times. CDR3 sequence: CASSSTGGGNTIYF. Here the CDR3 DNA reads TGTGCCAGCAGTTCGACAGGGGGTGGAAACACCATATATTTT. The gene calls are TRBV6-5 and TRBJ1-3, with 9 nucleotides matching TRBD1. This CDR3 is 14 amino acids long. V lost 4 bases, J lost 3 bases, and 1 base stayed unmatched. Germline lookup yields CDR1 MNHEY and CDR2 SVGAGI.

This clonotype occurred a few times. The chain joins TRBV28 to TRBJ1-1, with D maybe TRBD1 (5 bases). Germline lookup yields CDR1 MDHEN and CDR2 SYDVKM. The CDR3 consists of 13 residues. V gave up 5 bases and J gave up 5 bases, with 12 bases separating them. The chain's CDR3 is CASSQGGATEAFF. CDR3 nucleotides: TGTGCCAGCAGTCAGGGAGGTGCAACTGAAGCTTTCTTT.

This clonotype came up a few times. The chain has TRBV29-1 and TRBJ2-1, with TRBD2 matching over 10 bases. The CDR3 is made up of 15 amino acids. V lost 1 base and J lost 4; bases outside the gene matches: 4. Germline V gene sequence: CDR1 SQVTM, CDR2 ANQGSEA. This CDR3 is CSVEGIAGGYNEQFF. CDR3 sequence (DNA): TGCAGCGTTGAAGGGATAGCGGGGGGTTACAATGAGCAGTTCTTC.

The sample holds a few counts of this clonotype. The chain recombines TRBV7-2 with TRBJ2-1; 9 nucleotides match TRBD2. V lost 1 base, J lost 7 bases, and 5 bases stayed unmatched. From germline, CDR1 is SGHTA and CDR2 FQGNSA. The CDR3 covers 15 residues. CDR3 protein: CASSLDRGRVNEQFF. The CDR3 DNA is TGTGCCAGCAGCTTAGATCGCGGGAGGGTTAATGAGCAGTTCTTC.

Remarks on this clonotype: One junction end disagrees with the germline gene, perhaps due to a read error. CDR3 sequence (DNA): TGTGCCAGCAGCTTTTCCCCTCGGGACAGGTCCTTC. Translated, it gives CASSFSPRDRSF. V and J are TRBV7-2 and TRBJ1-2, with 8 bases fitting TRBD1. CDR3 size: 12 residues. Germline CDR1 SGHTA, CDR2 FQGNSA. Complete variable domain (other parts from reference TRBV7-2 and TRBJ1-2): GAGVSQSPSNKVTEKGKDVELRCDPISGHTALYWYRQSLGQGLEFLIYFQGNSAPDKSGLPSDRFSAERTGGSVSTLTIQRTQQEDSAVYLCASSFSPRDRSFGSGTRLTVV.

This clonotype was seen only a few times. The CDR3 region has the DNA TGTGCCAGTTACGGACGAGGCAATCAGCCCCAGCATTTT. Its protein product is CASYGRGNQPQHF. V gene TRBV6-1 combines with J gene TRBJ1-5, with no clear D. The CDR3 length is 13 residues. Germline lookup yields CDR1 MNHNS and CDR2 SASEGT. V was shortened by 9 bases and J by 2 bases, with 11 bases between the two germline ends.